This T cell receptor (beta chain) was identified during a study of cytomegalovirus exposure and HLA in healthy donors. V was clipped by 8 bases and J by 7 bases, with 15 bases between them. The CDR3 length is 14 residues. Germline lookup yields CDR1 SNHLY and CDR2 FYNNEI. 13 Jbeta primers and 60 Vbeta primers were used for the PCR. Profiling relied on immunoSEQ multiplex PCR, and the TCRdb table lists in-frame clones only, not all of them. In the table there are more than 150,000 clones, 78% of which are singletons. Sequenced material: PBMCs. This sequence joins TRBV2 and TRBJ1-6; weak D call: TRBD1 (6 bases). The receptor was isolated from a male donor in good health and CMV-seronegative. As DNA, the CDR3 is TGTGCCAGCCGCCCCAGGGGTTTCAATTCACCCCTCCACTTT. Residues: CASRPRGFNSPLHF.